Following are 18 T cell receptor beta chains from one sample sequenced in a study of CD8 T cells in ankylosing spondylitis. These receptors lack a known antigen. TCRdb re-called the 5' RACE reads through MiXCR, storing one row per CDR3 protein. The sample comprises approximately 540,000 distinct CDR3 sequences, about 13% of which are singletons, and under 7.5% rests with the top ten. General observations from the study: Made up of 7 to 9 highly homologous variants, a TCR beta motif appeared characteristic of ankylosing spondylitis blood.

Material: blood, either unsorted or a sorted T cell fraction (not recorded which). Source of these receptors: a male donor with ankylosing spondylitis.

This clonotype came up a few times. The J gene is TRBJ1-4, the V gene TRBV6-1; D ambiguous. The V gene's germline CDR1 is MNHNS and CDR2 SASEGT. Trimming shortened V by 7 bases and J by 2 bases, and 11 bases separated the two germline ends. There are 14 residues in the CDR3. The CDR3 protein is CASKPDTTNEKLFF. The CDR3 DNA is TGTGCCAGCAAACCTGACACTACTAATGAAAAACTGTTTTTT.

The chain links TRBV5-1 to TRBJ1-1; D is possibly TRBD1 (5 bases). Germline V gives CDR1 SGHRS, CDR2 YFSETQ. The CDR3 covers 14 residues. V dropped 0 bases and J dropped 8 bases, with 14 bases sitting between them. The CDR3 here is CASSLEVDGGEAFF. The CDR3 nucleotides are TGCGCCAGCAGCTTGGAGGTTGACGGGGGAGAAGCTTTCTTT.

In its sample, this clonotype was seen a few times. The rearrangement uses TRBV19 and TRBJ2-1; D call uncertain. This CDR3 contains 15 residues. Trimming removed 2 bases at V and 2 bases at J, with 10 bases between. Germline V lookup: CDR1 LNHDA, CDR2 SQIVND (reference sequence). CDR3 bases: TGTGCCAGTAGTATAATCTGGGTTGCCTACAATGAGCAGTTCTTC. It is translated as CASSIIWVAYNEQFF. The whole variable domain, filled in from reference TRBV19 and TRBJ2-1, reads DGGITQSPKYLFRKEGQNVTLSCEQNLNHDAMYWYRQDPGQGLRLIYYSQIVNDFQKGDIAEGYSVSREKKESFPLTVTSAQKNPTAFYLCASSIIWVAYNEQFFGPGTRLTVL.

This clonotype was observed a few times. The V call is TRBV15, the J call TRBJ1-5; D perhaps matches TRBD1 (6 bases). Trimming stripped 0 bases from V and 0 bases from J, with 15 bases between. The germline V gene has CDR1 LNHNV and CDR2 YYDKDF (reference sequence). The CDR3 sequence is 18 residues long. For the CDR3, the DNA is TGTGCCACCAGCAGAGATAGGGGGACGGGTAGTAGCAATCAGCCCCAGCATTTT. This translates into CATSRDRGTGSSNQPQHF.

The chain carries TRBV5-1 and TRBJ2-1; 10 nucleotides line up with TRBD2. This CDR3 is 15 amino acids long. CDR1 is SGHRS, CDR2 YFSETQ, per germline. The J segment lost 5 bases and the V segment lost 2 bases, leaving 4 bases of the junction unmatched. The CDR3 spells CASSFSGRRNNEQFF. DNA for the CDR3: TGCGCCAGCAGCTTTAGCGGGAGGAGAAACAATGAGCAGTTCTTC.

This clonotype was observed a few times. The rearrangement joins TRBV4-1 to TRBJ2-1; TRBD2 agrees at 12 bases. J gave up 4 bases and V 5 bases, and 15 bases lay outside the gene matches. Germline lookup yields CDR1 MGHRA and CDR2 YSYEKL. There are 19 residues in the CDR3. DNA for the CDR3: TGCGCCAGCAGCGCCAGCCGTCTAGCGGGAGGGCCCTCATACAATGAGCAGTTCTTC. Protein: CASSASRLAGGPSYNEQFF.

V usage is TRBV29-1 and J usage is TRBJ2-7; D is uncertain. There are 12 residues in the CDR3. Trimming pared 4 bases from V and 0 bases from J, leaving 7 bases between. CDR1 and CDR2 from the germline V gene are SQVTM and ANQGSEA. The CDR3 nucleotides read TGCAGCGTTGGACGAACCTCCTACGAGCAGTACTTC. Its translation: CSVGRTSYEQYF.

This clonotype was found a few times. The V and J genes are TRBV20-1 and TRBJ1-1; D ambiguous. Trimming cost V 7 bases and J 3 bases, with 12 bases left between them. The germline CDR1 and CDR2 sequences are DFQATT and SNEGSKA (reference sequence). This CDR3 contains 12 residues. The CDR3 protein is CSVNGEYTEAFF. In nucleotides, the CDR3 is TGCAGTGTTAACGGGGAATACACTGAAGCTTTCTTT.

The chain couples TRBV7-8 to TRBJ2-7; no definite D call. CDR1 is SGHVS, CDR2 FQNEAQ, per germline. Deletions cut 1 base from V and 0 bases from J, with 7 bases between. This CDR3 is built from 14 residues. The CDR3 DNA is TGTGCCAGCAGCTTAGAGCCCGACTCCTACGAGCAGTACTTC. Translation: CASSLEPDSYEQYF. The full variable domain, completed using reference TRBV7-8 and TRBJ2-7, is GAGVSQSPRYKVAKRGQDVALRCDPISGHVSLFWYQQALGQGPEFLTYFQNEAQLDKSGLPSDRFFAERPEGSVSTLKIQRTQQEDSAVYLCASSLEPDSYEQYFGPGTRLTVT.

Only a few counts were recorded for this clonotype. The chain uses TRBV7-9 and TRBJ1-5; D possibly corresponds to TRBD1 (5 bases). V was clipped by 2 bases and J by 9 bases, with 11 bases between them. The CDR3 has 13 residues. CDR1 SEHNR and CDR2 FQNEAQ come from the germline V gene (reference sequence). The CDR3 DNA sequence: TGTGCCAGCAGCTTAACAGGCCTGATGCCCCAGCATTTT. Translated, it gives CASSLTGLMPQHF.

This clonotype was recorded a few times. V and J are TRBV29-1 and TRBJ1-2; 7 bases are shared with TRBD1. The CDR3 length is 11 residues. CDR1 and CDR2 from the germline V gene are SQVTM and ANQGSEA. The V gene end was trimmed by 3 bases and the J gene end by 9 bases; junction bases not matched to a gene: 4. The CDR3 bases are TGCAGCGTTGAGACAGGGAACCGCTACACCTTC. Protein: CSVETGNRYTF.

In its sample, this clonotype was seen a few times. The chain joins TRBV13 to TRBJ1-6; weak D call: TRBD1 (6 bases). The CDR3 is 17 residues long. Germline assignment: CDR1 PRHDT and CDR2 FYEKMQ (reference sequence). The V and J ends lost 5 bases and 0 bases respectively, with 14 bases between them. The CDR3 sequence is CASSRGGRSSYNSPLHF. The CDR3 DNA reads TGTGCCAGCAGCCGGGGGGGCAGGAGCTCCTATAATTCACCCCTCCACTTT.

This clonotype was picked up a small number of times. V and J are TRBV9 and TRBJ1-2; the match to TRBD1 covers 10 bases. Trimming took 0 bases from V and 6 from J; bases not matched to a gene: 8. Per germline, CDR1 SGDLS and CDR2 YYNGEE. The CDR3 contains 16 residues. DNA for the CDR3: TGTGCCAGCAGCGTAGCTACGAGACAGGGGGCTAATGGCTACACCTTC. Translating gives CASSVATRQGANGYTF.

The chain combines TRBV11-2 with TRBJ1-1, with D uncertain. The V gene's germline CDR1 is SGHAT and CDR2 FQNNGV. V was pared by 5 bases and J by 7 bases, with 17 bases between. The CDR3 is 14 amino acids. CDR3 nucleotides: TGTGCCAGCAGCCTCGGTCGGGGTTCAGGTGAAGCTTTCTTT. Its protein is CASSLGRGSGEAFF.

This clonotype was observed a few times. The chain employs TRBV24-1 and TRBJ2-1; TRBD2 aligns across 7 bases. V lost 0 bases and J lost 4; bases outside the gene matches: 2. Germline CDR1 reads KGHDR; CDR2 reads SFDVKD. The CDR3 contains 15 residues. CDR3 DNA sequence: TGTGCCACCAGTGATTTGGGGACTACTTACAATGAGCAGTTCTTC. Protein product: CATSDLGTTYNEQFF.

This clonotype has ten or more counts. The chain combines TRBV12-3 or TRBV12-4 with TRBJ2-7; D gene uncertain. V lost 6 bases and J lost 0, with 12 bases in between. The CDR3 spans 14 residues. DNA of the CDR3: TGTGCCAGCAGCTCCGGCGGAGCCTCCTACGAGCAGTACTTC. Amino acid sequence: CASSSGGASYEQYF.

This chain joins TRBV27 and TRBJ2-7; the match to TRBD1 covers 11 bases. Germline V gene data show CDR1 as MNHEY and CDR2 as SMNVEV (reference sequence). The V segment lost 9 bases and the J segment 2 bases; nucleotides outside the gene matches: 3. The CDR3 runs 13 residues. CDR3 protein: CASRGQGAYEQYF. For the CDR3, the DNA is TGTGCCAGTCGGGGACAGGGGGCCTACGAGCAGTACTTC.

The rearrangement uses TRBV20-1 and TRBJ1-1; the D gene is possibly TRBD1 (5 bases). Trimming took off 6 bases at V and 8 bases at J, with 16 bases between the two ends. The CDR3 is 12 amino acids. In germline, CDR1 is DFQATT, CDR2 SNEGSKA (reference sequence). CDR3 sequence reads: CSAWGLGTEAFF. CDR3 nucleotides: TGCAGTGCGTGGGGACTTGGTACAGAAGCTTTCTTT.